This TCR beta chain was recovered during a study of post-analysis software for immune sequencing data. Unique molecular identifiers were carried by the TCR beta cDNA libraries. T cells, roughly 0.85 to 10 million of them, yielded approximately 500,000 cDNA molecules. TCRdb ran MiXCR on the PCR reads and lists one entry per CDR3 protein. This sample has around 500,000 distinct CDR3 sequences, with roughly 34% found just once. Trimming shortened V by 11 bases and J by 0 bases, and 13 bases separated the two germline ends. The CDR3 covers 13 residues. Study-wide points: Compared with controls, patients showed significantly lower normalized Chao1 diversity. With TRBV5-6, TRBV5-1 and TRBV20-1 included, 4 or 5 TRBV segments were more frequent in patients than in controls. Analysis by F measure revealed that same-batch samples clustered strongly together.

With regard to this clonotype: What it binds is unknown.

The sample was blood. The source of this sequence is a girl aged 2-17 years with multiple sclerosis. The chain uses TRBV12-3 or TRBV12-4 and TRBJ1-1; perhaps TRBD1 as D (5 bases). For the CDR3, the DNA is TGTGCCGGCAAAGGGGCCGTGAACACTGAAGCTTTCTTT. Protein product: CAGKGAVNTEAFF.